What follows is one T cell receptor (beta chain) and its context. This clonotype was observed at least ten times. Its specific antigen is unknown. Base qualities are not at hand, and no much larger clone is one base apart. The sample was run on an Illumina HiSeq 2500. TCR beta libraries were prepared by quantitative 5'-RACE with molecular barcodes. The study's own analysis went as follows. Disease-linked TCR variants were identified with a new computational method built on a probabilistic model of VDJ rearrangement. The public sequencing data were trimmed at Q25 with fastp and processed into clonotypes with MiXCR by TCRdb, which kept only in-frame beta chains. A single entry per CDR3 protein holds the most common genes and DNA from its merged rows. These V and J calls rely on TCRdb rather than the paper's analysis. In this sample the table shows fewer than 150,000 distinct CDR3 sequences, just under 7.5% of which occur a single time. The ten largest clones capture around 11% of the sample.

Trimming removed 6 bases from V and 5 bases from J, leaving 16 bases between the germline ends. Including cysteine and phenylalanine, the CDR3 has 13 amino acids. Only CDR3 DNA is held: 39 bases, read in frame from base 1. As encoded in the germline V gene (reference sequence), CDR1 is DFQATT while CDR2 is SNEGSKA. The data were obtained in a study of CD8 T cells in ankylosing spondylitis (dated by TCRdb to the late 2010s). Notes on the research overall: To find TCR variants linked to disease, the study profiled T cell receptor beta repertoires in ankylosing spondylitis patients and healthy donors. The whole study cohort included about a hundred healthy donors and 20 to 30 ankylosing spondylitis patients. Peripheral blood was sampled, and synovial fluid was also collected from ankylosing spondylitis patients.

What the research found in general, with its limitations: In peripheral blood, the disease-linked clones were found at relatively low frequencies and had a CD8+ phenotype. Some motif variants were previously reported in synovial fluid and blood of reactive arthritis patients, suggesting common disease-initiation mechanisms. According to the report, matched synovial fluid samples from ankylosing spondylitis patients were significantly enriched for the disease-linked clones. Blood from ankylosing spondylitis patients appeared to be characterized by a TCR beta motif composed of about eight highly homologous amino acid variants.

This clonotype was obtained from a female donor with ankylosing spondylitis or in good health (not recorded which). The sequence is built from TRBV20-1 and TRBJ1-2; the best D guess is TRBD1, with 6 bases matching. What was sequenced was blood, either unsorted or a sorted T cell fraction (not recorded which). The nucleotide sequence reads TGCAGTGCGTCCGAGACAGGAGTATATGGCTACACCTTC. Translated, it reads CSASETGVYGYTF.